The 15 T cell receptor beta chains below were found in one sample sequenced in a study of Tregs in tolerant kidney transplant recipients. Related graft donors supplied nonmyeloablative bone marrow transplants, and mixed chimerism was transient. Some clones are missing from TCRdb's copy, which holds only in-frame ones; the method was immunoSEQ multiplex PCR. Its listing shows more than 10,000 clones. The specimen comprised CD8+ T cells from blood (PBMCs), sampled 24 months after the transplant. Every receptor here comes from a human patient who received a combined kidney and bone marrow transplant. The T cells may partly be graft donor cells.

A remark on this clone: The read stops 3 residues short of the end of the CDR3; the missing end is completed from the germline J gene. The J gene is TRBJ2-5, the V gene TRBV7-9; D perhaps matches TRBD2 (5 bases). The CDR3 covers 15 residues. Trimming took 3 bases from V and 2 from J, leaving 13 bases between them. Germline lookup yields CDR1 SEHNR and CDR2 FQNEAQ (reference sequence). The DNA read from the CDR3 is TGTGCCAGCAGCTTGGGAGCAGCGGTACAAGAGACC. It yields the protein CASSLGAAVQET. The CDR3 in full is CASSLGAAVQETQYF.

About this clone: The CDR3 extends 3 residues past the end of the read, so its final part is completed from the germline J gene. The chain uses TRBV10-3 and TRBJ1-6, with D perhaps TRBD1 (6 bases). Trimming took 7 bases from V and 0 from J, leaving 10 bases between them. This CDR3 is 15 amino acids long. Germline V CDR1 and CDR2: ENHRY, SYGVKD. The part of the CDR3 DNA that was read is TGTGCCATCATGGGGGCAAGCTCCTATAATTCACCC. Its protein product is CAIMGASSYNSP. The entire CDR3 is CAIMGASSYNSPLHF.

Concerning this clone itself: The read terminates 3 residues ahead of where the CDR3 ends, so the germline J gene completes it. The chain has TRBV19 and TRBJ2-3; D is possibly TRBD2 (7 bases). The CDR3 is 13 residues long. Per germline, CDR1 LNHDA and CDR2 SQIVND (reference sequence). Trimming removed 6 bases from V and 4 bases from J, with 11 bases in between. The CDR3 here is CASRQGGADTQYF. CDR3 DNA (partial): TGTGCCAGTAGACAAGGGGGGGCAGATACG.

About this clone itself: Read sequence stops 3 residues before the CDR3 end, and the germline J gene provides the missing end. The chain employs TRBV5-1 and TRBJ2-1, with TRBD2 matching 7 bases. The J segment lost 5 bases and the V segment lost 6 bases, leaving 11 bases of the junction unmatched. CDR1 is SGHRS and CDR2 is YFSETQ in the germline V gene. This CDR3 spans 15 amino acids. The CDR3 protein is CASTHRARENNEQFF. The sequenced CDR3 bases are TGCGCCAGCACCCATCGGGCGCGGGAGAACAATGAG.

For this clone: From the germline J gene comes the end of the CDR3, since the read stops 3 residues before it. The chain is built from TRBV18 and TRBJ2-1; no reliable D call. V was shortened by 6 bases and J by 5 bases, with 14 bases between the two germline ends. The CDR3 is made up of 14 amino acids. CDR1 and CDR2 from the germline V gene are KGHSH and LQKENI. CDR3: CASSLRPGDNEQFF. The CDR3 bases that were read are TGTGCCAGCTCCCTCAGGCCTGGTGACAATGAG.

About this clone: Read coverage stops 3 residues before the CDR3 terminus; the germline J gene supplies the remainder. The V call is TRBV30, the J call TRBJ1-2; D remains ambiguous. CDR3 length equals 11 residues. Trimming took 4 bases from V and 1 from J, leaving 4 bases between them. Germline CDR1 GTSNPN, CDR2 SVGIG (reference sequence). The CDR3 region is CAWTGNYGYTF. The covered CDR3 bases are TGTGCCTGGACCGGTAACTATGGC.

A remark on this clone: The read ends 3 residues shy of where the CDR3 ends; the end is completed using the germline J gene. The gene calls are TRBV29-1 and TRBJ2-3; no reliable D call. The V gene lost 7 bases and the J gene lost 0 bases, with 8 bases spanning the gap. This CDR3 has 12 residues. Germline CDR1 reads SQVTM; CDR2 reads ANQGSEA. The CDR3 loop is CSATPSTDTQYF. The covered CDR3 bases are TGCAGCGCCACACCTAGCACAGATACG.

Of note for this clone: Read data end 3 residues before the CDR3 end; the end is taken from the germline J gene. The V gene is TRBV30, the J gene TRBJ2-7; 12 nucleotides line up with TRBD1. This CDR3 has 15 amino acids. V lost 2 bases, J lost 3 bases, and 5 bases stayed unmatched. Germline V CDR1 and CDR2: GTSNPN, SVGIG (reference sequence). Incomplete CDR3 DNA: TGTGCCTGGAGTCGGGGGACAGGGGGCTTCTACGAG. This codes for CAWSRGTGGFYE. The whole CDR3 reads CAWSRGTGGFYEQYF. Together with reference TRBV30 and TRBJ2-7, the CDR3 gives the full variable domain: SQTIHQWPATLVQPVGSPLSLECTVEGTSNPNLYWYRQAAGRGLQLLFYSVGIGQISSEVPQNLSASRPQDRQFILSSKKLLLSDSGFYLCAWSRGTGGFYEQYFGPGTRLTVT.

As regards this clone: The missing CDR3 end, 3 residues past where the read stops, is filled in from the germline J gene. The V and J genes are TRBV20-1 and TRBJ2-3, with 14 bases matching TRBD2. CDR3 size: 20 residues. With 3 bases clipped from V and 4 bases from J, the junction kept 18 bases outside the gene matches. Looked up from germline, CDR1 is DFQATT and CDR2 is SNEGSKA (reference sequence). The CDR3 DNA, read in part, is TGCAGTGCTAGTCCACCGGGACTAGCGGGAGTCTGGTATTTCGCAGATACG. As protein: CSASPPGLAGVWYFADT. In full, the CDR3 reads CSASPPGLAGVWYFADTQYF.

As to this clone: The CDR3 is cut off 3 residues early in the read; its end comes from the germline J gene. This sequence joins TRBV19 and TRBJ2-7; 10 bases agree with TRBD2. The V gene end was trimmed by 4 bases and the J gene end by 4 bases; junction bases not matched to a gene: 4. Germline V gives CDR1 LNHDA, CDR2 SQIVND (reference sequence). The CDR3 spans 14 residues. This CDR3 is CASSTGLAEYEQYF. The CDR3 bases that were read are TGTGCCAGTAGTACCGGACTAGCGGAATACGAG.

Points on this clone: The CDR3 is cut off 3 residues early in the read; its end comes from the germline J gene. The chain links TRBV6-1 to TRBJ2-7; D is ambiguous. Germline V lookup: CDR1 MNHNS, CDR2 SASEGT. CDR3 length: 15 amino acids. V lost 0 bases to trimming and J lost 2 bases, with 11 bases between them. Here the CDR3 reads CASSEARRSTYEQYF. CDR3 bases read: TGTGCCAGCAGTGAAGCCCGAAGGTCGACCTACGAG.

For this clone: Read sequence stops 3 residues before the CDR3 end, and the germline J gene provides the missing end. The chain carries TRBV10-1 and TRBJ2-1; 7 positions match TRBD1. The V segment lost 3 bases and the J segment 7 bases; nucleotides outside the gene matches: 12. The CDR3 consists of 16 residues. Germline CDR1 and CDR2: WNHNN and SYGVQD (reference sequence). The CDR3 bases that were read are TGCGCCAGCAGTGAAAATGAGGGGACAGCACCAAATGAG. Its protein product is CASSENEGTAPNE. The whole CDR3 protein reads CASSENEGTAPNEQFF.

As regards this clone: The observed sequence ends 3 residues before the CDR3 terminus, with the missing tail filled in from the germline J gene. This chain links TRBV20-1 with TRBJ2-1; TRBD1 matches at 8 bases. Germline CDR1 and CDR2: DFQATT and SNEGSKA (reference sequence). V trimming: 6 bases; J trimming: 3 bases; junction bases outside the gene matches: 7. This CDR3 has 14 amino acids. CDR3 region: CSACRQGFYNEQFF. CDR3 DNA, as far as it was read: TGCAGTGCCTGCCGACAGGGGTTCTACAATGAG.

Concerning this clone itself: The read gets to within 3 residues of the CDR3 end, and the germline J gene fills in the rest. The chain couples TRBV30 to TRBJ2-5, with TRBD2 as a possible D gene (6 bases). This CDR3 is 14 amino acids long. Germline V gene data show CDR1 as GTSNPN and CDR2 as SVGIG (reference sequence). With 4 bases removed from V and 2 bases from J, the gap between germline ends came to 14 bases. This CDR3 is CAWTPGTGQETQYF. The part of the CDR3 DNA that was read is TGTGCCTGGACCCCAGGGACTGGACAAGAGACC.

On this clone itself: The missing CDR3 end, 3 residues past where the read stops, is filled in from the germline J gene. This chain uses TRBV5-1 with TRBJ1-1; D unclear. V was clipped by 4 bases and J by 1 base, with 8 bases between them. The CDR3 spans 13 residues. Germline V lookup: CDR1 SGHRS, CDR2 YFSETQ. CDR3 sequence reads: CASSNSGNTEAFF. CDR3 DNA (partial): TGCGCCAGCAGCAACTCAGGGAACACTGAA.